The subject of this entry is one TCR beta chain. Its antigen is not known. This CDR3 region has 14 residues. V was shortened by 9 bases and J by 2 bases, with 14 bases between the two germline ends. Then a second PCR, running roughly 7 to 11 cycles, was carried out with a sample-barcoded 5' primer and a J-beta primer mix. TCRdb reprocessed the 5' RACE reads via MiXCR and lists one record per CDR3 protein. The sample records 1.2 million to 1.5 million distinct CDR3 sequences, around 59% being singletons. This specimen belongs to a study of blood T cells in healthy people across ages. Study-wide results and caveats: Versus aged donors, long-lived donors had higher diversity and more naive CD4+ cells.

The sequencing input was blood. The rearrangement uses TRBV12-3 or TRBV12-4 and TRBJ1-3, with a tentative D call TRBD1 (6 bases). The origin of this receptor is a man in his late teens or twenties in good health. This chain's CDR3 is CARRQGNAGNTIYF. The CDR3 DNA sequence: TGTGCCAGGCGGCAGGGGAATGCTGGAAACACCATATATTTT.